The rows below give T cell receptor beta chains drawn from one sample of a study of blood T cell repertoires in COVID-19. TCRdb's copy holds only in-frame clones and misses some; the assay was immunoSEQ multiplex PCR. This table holds over 60,000 clones, over 75% found once. Source material: peripheral blood. The receptors were gathered from a human donor in a cohort sampled during active COVID-19. Both conserved end residues are part of each CDR3. D genes are given only for firm matches. Size is stated for part of the rows, as once, few or many counts, or as a class when the clone is expanded.

d_gene,j_gene,v_gene,abundance,CDR3aa,CDR3nt
.,TRBJ2-7,TRBV7-2,few,CASSQGHRAYEQYF,TGTGCCAGCAGCCAAGGACACAGGGCCTACGAGCAGTACTTC
TRBD1,TRBJ1-6,TRBV27,.,CASSSNRGSYNSPLHF,TGTGCCAGCAGTTCTAACAGGGGGAGTTATAATTCACCCCTCCACTTT
TRBD1,TRBJ1-1,TRBV6-5,.,CASRDPTGGTEAFF,TGTGCCAGCAGGGACCCGACAGGGGGCACTGAAGCTTTCTTT
.,TRBJ2-7,TRBV19,.,CASSIAGLPYEQYF,TGTGCCAGTAGTATCGCAGGGCTGCCCTACGAGCAGTACTTC
TRBD1,TRBJ2-4,TRBV28,once,CASSLRGQSGKNIQYF,TGTGCCAGCAGTTTAAGGGGGCAAAGCGGTAAAAACATTCAGTACTTC
TRBD2,TRBJ2-1,TRBV27,.,CASSFGTRGSDEQFF,TGTGCCAGCAGTTTTGGGACTAGAGGTTCCGATGAGCAGTTCTTC
.,TRBJ1-6,TRBV15,.,CATSRREPGSPLHF,TGTGCCACCAGCAGGCGAGAACCCGGTTCACCCCTCCACTTT
.,TRBJ1-2,TRBV5-6,once,CASSAGRTDYGYTF,TGTGCCAGCAGCGCCGGACGGACTGACTATGGCTACACCTTC
TRBD1,TRBJ2-7,TRBV18,few,CASSPVPTGGEQYF,TGTGCCAGCTCACCAGTTCCGACAGGGGGCGAGCAGTACTTC
.,TRBJ2-2,TRBV4-2,.,CASSQMTATGELFF,TGTGCCAGCAGCCAAATGACAGCCACCGGGGAGCTGTTTTTT
.,TRBJ1-1,TRBV10-2,.,CASSKQGYTEAFF,TGCGCCAGCAGCAAACAGGGTTACACTGAAGCTTTCTTT
TRBD1,TRBJ2-7,TRBV3-1/TRBV3-2,.,CASSSGTVSYEQYF,TGTGCCAGCAGCTCCGGGACAGTCTCCTACGAGCAGTACTTC
TRBD1,TRBJ1-1,TRBV28,.,CASSSRGRGGVNTEAFF,TGTGCCAGCAGTTCCAGGGGGCGTGGGGGGGTTAACACTGAAGCTTTCTTT
.,TRBJ2-1,TRBV5-1,medium-sized,CASSLEGQGYNEQFF,TGCGCCAGCAGCTTGGAGGGGCAGGGGTACAATGAGCAGTTCTTC
TRBD1,TRBJ2-7,TRBV10-3,.,CAIRPWTGQSDEQYF,TGTGCCATCAGACCTTGGACAGGGCAAAGCGACGAGCAGTACTTC
.,TRBJ1-1,TRBV7-8,.,CASSLAPGKNTEAFF,TGTGCCAGCAGCTTAGCTCCAGGGAAAAACACTGAAGCTTTCTTT
TRBD2,TRBJ2-1,TRBV11-3,.,CASSLMRTSLAEQFF,TGTGCCAGCAGCCTCATGCGGACTAGTTTGGCTGAGCAGTTCTTC
TRBD2,TRBJ2-7,TRBV9,.,CASSPDLRETGEQYF,TGTGCCAGCAGCCCTGACTTGCGGGAGACGGGGGAGCAGTACTTC
TRBD1,TRBJ2-7,TRBV6-2/TRBV6-3,.,CASSYRTGGSEQYF,TGTGCCAGCAGTTACCGGACAGGGGGGAGCGAGCAGTACTTC